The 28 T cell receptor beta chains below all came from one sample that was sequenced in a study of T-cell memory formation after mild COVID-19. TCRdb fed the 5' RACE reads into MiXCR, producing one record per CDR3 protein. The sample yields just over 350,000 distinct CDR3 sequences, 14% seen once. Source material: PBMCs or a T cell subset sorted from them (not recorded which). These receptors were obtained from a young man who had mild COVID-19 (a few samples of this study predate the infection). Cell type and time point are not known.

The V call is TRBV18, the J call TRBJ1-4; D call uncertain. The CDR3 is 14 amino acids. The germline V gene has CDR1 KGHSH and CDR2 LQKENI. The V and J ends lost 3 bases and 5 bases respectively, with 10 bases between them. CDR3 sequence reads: CASSPGVKNEKLFF. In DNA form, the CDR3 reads TGTGCCAGCTCACCGGGAGTGAAGAATGAAAAACTGTTTTTT.

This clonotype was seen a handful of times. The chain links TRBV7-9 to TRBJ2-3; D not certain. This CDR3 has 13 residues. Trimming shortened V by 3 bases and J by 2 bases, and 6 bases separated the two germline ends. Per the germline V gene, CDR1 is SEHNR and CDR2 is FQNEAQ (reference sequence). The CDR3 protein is CASSLIATDTQYF. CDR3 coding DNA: TGTGCCAGCAGCTTGATTGCCACAGATACGCAGTATTTT.

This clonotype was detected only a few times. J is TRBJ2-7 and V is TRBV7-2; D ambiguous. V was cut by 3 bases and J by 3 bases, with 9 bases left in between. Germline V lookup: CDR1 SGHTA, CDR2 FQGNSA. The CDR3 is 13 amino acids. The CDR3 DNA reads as TGTGCCAGCAGCTTTGAGAATTACTACGAGCAGTACGTC. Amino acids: CASSFENYYEQYV.

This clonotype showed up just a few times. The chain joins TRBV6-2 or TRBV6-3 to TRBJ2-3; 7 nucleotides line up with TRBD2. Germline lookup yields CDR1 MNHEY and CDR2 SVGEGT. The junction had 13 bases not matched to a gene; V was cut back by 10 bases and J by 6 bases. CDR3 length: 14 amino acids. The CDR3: CATGRRAGIDTQYF. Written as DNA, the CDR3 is TGTGCCACAGGCAGGAGAGCGGGGATTGATACGCAGTATTTT.

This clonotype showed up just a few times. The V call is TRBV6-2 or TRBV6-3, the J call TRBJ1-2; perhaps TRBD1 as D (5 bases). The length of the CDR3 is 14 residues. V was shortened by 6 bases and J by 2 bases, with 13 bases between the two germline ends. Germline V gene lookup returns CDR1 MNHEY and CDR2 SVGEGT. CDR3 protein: CASRSGGGNYGYTF. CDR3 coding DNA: TGTGCCAGCAGGTCCGGCGGGGGAAACTATGGCTACACCTTC.

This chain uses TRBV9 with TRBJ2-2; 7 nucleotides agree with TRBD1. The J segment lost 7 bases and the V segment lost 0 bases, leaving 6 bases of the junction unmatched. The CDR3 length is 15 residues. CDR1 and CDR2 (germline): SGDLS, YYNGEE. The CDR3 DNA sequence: TGTGCCAGCAGCGTAGAGGGGGCGAGGATCGGGGAGCTGTTTTTT. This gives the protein CASSVEGARIGELFF.

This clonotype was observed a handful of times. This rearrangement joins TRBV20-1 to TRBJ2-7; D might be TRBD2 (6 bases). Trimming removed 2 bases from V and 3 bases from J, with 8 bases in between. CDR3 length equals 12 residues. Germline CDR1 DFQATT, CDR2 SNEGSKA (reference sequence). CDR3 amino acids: CSARHSGYEQYV. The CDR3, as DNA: TGCAGTGCTAGACATAGCGGCTACGAGCAGTACGTC.

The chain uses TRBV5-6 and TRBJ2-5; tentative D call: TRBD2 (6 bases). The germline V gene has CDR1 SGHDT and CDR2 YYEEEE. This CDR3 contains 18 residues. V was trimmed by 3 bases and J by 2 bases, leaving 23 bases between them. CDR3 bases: TGTGCCAGCAGCTCCGGAGGGCGGGCCAGGGCGAGGCAAGAGACCCAGTACTTC. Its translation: CASSSGGRARARQETQYF.

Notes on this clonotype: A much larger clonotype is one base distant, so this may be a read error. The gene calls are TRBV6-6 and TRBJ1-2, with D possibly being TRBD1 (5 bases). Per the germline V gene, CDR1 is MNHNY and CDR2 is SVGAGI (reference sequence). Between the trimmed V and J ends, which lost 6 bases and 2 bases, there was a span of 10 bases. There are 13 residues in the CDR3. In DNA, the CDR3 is TGTGCCAGCAGGGTAGGGGAAAACTATGGCTACACCTTC. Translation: CASRVGENYGYTF.

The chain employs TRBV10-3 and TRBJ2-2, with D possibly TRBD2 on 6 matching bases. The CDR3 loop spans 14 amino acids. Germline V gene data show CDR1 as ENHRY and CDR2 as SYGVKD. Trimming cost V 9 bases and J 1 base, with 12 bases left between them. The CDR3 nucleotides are TGTGCCATGTCCGGGAGCCAGAACACCGGGGAGCTGTTTTTT. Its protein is CAMSGSQNTGELFF.

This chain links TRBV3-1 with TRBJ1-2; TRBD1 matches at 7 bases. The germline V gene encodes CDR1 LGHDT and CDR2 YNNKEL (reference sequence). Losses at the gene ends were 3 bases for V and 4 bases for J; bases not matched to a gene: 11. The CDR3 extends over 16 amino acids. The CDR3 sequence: CASSHAPQGGPYGYTF. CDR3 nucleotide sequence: TGTGCCAGCAGCCATGCGCCCCAGGGGGGCCCCTATGGCTACACCTTC.

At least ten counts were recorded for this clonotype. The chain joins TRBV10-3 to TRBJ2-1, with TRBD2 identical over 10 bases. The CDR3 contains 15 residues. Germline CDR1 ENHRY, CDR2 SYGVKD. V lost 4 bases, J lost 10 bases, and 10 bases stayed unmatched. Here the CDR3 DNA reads TGTGCCATCAGTGCGGGGACTAGCGAGGTCACGGAGCAGTTCTTC. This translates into CAISAGTSEVTEQFF.

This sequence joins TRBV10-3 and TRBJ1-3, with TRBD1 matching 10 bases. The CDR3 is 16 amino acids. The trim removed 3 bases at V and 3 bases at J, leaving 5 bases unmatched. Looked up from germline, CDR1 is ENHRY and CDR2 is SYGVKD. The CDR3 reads CAISDWTGGIGNTIYF. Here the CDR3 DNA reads TGTGCCATCAGTGATTGGACAGGGGGGATTGGAAACACCATATATTTT.

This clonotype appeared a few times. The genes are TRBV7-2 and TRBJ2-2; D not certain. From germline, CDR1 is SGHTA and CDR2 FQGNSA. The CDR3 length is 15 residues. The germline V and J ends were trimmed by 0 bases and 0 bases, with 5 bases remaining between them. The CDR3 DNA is TGTGCCAGCAGCTTAGCAGCCTCGAACACCGGGGAGCTGTTTTTT. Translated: CASSLAASNTGELFF. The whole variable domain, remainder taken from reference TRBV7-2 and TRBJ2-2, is GAGVSQSPSNKVTEKGKDVELRCDPISGHTALYWYRQSLGQGLEFLIYFQGNSAPDKSGLPSDRFSAERTGGSVSTLTIQRTQQEDSAVYLCASSLAASNTGELFFGEGSRLTVL.

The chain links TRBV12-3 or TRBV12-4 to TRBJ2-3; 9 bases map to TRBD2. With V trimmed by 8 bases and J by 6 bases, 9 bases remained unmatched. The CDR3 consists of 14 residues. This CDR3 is CASRWGTSGDTQYF. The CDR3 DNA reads TGTGCCAGCCGGTGGGGCACTAGCGGGGATACGCAGTATTTT.

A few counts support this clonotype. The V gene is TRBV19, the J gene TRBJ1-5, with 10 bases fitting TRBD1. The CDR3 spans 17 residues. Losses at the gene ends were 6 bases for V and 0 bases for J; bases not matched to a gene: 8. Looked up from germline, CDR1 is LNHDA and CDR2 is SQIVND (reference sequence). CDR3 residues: CASSGDRGDYSNQPQHF. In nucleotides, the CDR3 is TGTGCCAGTAGCGGGGACAGGGGCGATTATAGCAATCAGCCCCAGCATTTT.

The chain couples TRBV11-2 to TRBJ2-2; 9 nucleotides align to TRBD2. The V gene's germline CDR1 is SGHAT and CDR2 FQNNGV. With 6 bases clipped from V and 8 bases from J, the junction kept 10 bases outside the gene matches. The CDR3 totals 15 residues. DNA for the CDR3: TGTGCCAGCAGTCCCGGGACTAGCCTTGAGGGGGAGCTGTTTTTT. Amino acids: CASSPGTSLEGELFF.

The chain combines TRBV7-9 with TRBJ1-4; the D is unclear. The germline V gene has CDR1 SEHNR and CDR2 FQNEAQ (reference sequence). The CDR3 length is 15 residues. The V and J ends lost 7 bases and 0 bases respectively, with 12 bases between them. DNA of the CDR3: TGTGCCAGCACCCTGGGTACCCCAACTAATGAAAAACTGTTTTTT. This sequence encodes CASTLGTPTNEKLFF.

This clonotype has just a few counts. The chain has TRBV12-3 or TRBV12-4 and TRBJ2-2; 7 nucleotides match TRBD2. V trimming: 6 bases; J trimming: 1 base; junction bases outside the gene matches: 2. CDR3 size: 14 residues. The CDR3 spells CASSLAENTGELFF. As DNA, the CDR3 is TGTGCCAGCAGCCTAGCGGAGAACACCGGGGAGCTGTTTTTT.

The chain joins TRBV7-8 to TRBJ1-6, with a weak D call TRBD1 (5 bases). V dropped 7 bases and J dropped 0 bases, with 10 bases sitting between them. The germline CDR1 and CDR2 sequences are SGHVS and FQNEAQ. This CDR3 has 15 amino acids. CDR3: CASISGSSYNSPLHF. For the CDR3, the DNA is TGTGCCAGCATCTCAGGGAGCTCCTATAATTCACCCCTCCACTTT.

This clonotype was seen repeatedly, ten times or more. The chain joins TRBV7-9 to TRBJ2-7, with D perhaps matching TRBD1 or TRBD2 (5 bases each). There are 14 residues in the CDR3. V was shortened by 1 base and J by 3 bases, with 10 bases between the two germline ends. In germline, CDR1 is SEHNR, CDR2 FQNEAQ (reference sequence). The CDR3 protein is CASSLGGSGYEQYV. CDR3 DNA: TGTGCCAGCAGCTTAGGGGGGAGCGGCTACGAGCAGTACGTC.

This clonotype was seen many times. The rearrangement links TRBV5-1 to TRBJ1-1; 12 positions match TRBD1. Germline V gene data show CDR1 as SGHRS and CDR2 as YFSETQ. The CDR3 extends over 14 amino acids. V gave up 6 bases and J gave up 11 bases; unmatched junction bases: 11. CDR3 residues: CASKDGTGGFEAFF. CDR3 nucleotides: TGCGCCAGCAAGGATGGGACAGGGGGCTTCGAGGCTTTCTTT.

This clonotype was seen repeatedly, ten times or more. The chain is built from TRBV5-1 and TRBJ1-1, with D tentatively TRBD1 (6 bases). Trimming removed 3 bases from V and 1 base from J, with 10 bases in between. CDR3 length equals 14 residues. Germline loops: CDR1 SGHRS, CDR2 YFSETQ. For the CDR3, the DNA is TGCGCCAGCAGCTCCGGACAGCCGAACACTGAAGCTTTCTTT. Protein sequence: CASSSGQPNTEAFF.

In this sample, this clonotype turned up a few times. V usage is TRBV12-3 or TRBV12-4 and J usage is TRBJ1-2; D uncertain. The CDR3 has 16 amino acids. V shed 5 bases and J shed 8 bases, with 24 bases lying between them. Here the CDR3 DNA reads TGTGCCAGCAGTCCATCGGCAGGACCGCCCAGGTACGGCTACACCTTC. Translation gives CASSPSAGPPRYGYTF.

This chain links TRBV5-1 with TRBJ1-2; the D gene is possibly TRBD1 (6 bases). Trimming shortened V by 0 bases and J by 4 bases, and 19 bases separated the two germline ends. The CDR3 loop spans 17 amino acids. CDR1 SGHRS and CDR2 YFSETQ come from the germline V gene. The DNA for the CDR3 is TGCGCCAGCAGCTTGGAAAGTTCAGGGGACGTACGCTATGGCTACACCTTC. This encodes CASSLESSGDVRYGYTF.

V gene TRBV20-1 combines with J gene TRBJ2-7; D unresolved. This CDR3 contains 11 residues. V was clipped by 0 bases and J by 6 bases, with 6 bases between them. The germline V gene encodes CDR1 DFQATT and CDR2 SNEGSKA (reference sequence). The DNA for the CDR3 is TGCAGTGCTAGAGATCTGGCCGAGCAGTACTTC. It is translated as CSARDLAEQYF.

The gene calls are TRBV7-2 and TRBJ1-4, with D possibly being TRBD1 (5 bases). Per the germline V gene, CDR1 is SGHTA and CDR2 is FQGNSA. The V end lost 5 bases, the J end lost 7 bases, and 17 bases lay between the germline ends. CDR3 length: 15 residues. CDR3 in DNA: TGTGCCAGCAGCCCAATTCCAGGGACGGGTGAAAAACTGTTTTTT. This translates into CASSPIPGTGEKLFF.

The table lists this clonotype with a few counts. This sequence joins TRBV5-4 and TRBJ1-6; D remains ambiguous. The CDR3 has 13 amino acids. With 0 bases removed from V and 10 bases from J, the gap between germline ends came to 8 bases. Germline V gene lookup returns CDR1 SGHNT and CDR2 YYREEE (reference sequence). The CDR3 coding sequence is TGTGCCAGCAGCTTGGATTCACCCTCACCCCTCCACTTT. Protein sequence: CASSLDSPSPLHF.